This record covers a single TCR beta chain. This specimen comes from a study of blood T cell repertoires in COVID-19. Turning to the study itself: Some COVID-19 samples were acute and others convalescent; all came from the United States, Italy and Spain. In each case, the material was cDNA or gDNA derived from T cells, B-cell-depleted T cells, or PBMCs.

Per germline, CDR1 SGDLS and CDR2 YYNGEE. This CDR3 is 18 amino acids long. With V trimmed by 4 bases and J by 0 bases, 8 bases remained unmatched. Study processing details: Estimation of nucleated cell counts was performed using reference gene primer amplification. Data came from immunoSEQ multiplex PCR; TCRdb stores just in-frame clones and leaves some out. The V and J calls and clone size were taken over from that table, and D and trimming were inferred from the DNA. Counted here are 100,000 to 120,000 clones, more than 75% occurring once; the ten biggest clones make up roughly 3.3%. This chain connects TRBV9 to TRBJ2-3, with 13 bases lining up with TRBD2. The sequence derives from a woman aged 45-59 years with acute or convalescent COVID-19. Sequenced sample: peripheral blood. The CDR3 is CASSNPPGLAGSTDTQYF. The DNA for the CDR3 is TGTGCCAGCAGCAACCCTCCGGGACTAGCGGGGAGCACAGATACGCAGTATTTT. The variable domain in full, with the rest retrieved from reference TRBV9 and TRBJ2-3, is DSGVTQTPKHLITATGQRVTLRCSPRSGDLSVYWYQQSLDQGLQFLIQYYNGEERAKGNILERFSAQQFPDLHSELNLSSLELGDSALYFCASSNPPGLAGSTDTQYFGPGTRLTVL.